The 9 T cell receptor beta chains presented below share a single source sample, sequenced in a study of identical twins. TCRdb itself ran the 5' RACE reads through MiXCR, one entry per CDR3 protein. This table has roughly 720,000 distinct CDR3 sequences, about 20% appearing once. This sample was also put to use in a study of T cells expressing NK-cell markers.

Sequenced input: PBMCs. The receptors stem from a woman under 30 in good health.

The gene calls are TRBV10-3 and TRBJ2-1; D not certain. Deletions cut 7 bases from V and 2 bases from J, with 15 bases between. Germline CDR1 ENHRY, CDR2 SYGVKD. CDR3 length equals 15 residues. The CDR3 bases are TGTGCCATCAACAACCCCGGGTCCACCTACAATGAGCAGTTCTTC. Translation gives CAINNPGSTYNEQFF.

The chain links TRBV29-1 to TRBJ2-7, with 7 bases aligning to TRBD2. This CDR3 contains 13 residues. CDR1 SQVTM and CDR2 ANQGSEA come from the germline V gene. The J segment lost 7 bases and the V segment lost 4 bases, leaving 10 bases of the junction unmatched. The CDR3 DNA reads TGCAGCGTTGTCGGGACGGGGGGTGGAGAGCAGTACTTC. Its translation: CSVVGTGGGEQYF.

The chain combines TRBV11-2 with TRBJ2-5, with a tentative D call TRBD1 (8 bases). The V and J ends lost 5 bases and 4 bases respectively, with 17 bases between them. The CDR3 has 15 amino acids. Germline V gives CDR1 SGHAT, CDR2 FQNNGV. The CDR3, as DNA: TGTGCCAGCAGCCCCACAGGGGGGGGTCGAGAGACCCAGTACTTC. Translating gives CASSPTGGGRETQYF.

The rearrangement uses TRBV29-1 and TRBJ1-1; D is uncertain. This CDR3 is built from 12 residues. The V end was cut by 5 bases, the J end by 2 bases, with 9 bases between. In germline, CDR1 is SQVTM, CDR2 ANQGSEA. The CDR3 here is CSVKTTNTEAFF. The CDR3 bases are TGCAGCGTTAAGACAACTAACACTGAAGCTTTCTTT.

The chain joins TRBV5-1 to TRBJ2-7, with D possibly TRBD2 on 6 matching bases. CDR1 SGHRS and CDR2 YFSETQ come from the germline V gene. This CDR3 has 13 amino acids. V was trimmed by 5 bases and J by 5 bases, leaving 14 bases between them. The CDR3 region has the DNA TGCGCCAGCAGATTCACAGGAGGGGACGAGCAGTACTTC. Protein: CASRFTGGDEQYF.

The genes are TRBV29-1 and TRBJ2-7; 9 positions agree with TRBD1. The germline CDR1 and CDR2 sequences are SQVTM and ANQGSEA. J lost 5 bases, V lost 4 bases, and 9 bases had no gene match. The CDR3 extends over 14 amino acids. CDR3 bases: TGCAGCGTTGGAGGGGGACAGGGATTCAACGAGCAGTACTTC. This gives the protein CSVGGGQGFNEQYF.

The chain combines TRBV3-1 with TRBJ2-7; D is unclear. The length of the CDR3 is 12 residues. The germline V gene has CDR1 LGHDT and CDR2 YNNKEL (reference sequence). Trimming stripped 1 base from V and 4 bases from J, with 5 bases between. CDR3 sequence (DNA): TGTGCCAGCAGCCAAGTTGAGTACGAGCAGTACTTC. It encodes CASSQVEYEQYF.

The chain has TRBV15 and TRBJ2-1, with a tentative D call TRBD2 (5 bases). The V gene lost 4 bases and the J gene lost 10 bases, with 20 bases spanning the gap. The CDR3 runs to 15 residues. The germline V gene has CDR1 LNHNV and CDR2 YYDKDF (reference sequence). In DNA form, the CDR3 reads TGTGCCACCAGCATAAAAGGAGGCGCGAAATGGGAGCAGTTCTTC. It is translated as CATSIKGGAKWEQFF.

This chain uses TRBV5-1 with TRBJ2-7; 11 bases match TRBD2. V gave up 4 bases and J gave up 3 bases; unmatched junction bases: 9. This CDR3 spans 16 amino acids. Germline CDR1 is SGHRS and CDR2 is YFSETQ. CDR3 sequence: CASSKTRTSGGYEQYF. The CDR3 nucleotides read TGCGCCAGCAGCAAAACTCGTACTAGCGGGGGCTACGAGCAGTACTTC.